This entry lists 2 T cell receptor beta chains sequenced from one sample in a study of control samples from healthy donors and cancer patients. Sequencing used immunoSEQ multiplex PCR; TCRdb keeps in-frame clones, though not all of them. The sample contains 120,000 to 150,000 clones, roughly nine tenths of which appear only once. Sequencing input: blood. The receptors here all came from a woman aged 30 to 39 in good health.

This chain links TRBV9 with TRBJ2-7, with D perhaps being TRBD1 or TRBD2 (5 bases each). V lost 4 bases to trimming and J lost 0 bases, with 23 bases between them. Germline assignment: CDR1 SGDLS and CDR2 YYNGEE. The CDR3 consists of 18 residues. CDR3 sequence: CASSFHPTSGTSSYEQYF. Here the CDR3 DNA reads TGTGCCAGCAGCTTTCACCCCACCTCCGGGACGAGCTCCTACGAGCAGTACTTC.

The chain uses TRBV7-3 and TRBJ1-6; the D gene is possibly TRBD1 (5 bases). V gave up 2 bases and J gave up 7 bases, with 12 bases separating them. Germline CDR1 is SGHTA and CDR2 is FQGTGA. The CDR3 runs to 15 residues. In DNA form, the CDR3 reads TGTGCCAGCAGCTTAGCAGGGCTTGGGAATTCACCCCTCCACTTT. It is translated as CASSLAGLGNSPLHF.